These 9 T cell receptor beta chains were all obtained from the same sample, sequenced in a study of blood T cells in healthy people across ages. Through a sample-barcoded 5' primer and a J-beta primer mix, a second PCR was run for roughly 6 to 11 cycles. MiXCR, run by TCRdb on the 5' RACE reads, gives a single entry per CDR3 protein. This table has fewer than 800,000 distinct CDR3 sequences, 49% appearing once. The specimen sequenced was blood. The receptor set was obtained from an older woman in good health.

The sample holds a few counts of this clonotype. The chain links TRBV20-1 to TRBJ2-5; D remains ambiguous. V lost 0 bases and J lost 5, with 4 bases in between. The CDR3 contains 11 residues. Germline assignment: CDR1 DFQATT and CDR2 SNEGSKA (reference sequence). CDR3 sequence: CSARDLETQYF. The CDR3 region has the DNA TGCAGTGCTAGAGATCTTGAGACCCAGTACTTC.

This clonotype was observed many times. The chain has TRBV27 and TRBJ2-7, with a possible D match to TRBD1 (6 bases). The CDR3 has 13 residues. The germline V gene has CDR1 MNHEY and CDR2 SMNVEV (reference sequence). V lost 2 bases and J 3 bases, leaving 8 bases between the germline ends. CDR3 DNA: TGTGCCAGCAGTTTACAACAGGGCTACGAGCAGTACTTC. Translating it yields CASSLQQGYEQYF.

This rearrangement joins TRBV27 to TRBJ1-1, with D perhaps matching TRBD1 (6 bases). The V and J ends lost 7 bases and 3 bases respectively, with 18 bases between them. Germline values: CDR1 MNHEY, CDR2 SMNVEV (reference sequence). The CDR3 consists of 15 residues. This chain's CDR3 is CASILRGGQDTEAFF. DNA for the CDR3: TGTGCCAGCATCCTCCGGGGGGGGCAGGACACTGAAGCTTTCTTT.

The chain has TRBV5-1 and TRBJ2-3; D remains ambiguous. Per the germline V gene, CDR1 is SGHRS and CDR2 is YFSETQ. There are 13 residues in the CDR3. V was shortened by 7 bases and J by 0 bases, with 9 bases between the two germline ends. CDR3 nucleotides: TGCGCCAGCCACCTGGAGAGCACAGATACGCAGTATTTT. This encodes CASHLESTDTQYF.

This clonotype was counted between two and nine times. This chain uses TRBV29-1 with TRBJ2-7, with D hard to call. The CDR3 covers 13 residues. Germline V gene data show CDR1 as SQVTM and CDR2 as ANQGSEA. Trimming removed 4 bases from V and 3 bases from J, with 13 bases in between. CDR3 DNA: TGCAGCGTTGTGAGTCTGTCGAACTACGAGCAGTACTTC. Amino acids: CSVVSLSNYEQYF.

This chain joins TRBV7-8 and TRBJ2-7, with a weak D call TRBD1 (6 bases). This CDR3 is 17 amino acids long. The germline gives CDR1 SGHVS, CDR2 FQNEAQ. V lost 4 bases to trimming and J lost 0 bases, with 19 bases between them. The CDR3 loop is CASSSPLSSDSSYEQYF. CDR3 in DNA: TGTGCCAGCAGCTCTCCCCTCTCCTCGGACAGCTCCTACGAGCAGTACTTC.

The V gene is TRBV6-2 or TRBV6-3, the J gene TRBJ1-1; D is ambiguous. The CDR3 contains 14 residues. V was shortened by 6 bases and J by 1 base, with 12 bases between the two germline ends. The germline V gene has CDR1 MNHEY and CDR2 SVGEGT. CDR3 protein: CASSSEFGNTEAFF. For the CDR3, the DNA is TGTGCCAGCAGCTCGGAATTTGGGAACACTGAAGCTTTCTTT.

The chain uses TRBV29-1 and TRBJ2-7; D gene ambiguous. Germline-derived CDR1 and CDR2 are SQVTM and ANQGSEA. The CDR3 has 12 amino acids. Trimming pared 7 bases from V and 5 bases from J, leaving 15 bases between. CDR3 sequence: CSAVLDTHEQYF. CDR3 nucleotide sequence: TGCAGCGCCGTTTTAGATACCCACGAGCAGTACTTC.

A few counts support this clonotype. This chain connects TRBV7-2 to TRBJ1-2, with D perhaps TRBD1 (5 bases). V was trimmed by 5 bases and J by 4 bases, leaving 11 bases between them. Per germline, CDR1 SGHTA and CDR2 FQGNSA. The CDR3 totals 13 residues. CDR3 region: CASSIGQGYGYTF. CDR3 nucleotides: TGTGCCAGCAGCATAGGACAAGGCTATGGCTACACCTTC. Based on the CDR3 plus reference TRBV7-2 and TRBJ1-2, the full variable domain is GAGVSQSPSNKVTEKGKDVELRCDPISGHTALYWYRQSLGQGLEFLIYFQGNSAPDKSGLPSDRFSAERTGGSVSTLTIQRTQQEDSAVYLCASSIGQGYGYTFGSGTRLTVV.